This T cell receptor (beta chain) was sequenced in a study of blood T cell repertoires in COVID-19 (TCRdb year 2020). Study-level background: The collaborator samples originated in the United States, Italy and Spain and spanned the acute and convalescent phases of COVID-19. The prospective study material was composed of cDNA or gDNA derived from T cells, B-cell-depleted T cells, or PBMCs. Deeply sampled blood TCRbeta repertoires from subjects exposed to, actively infected with, or recovered from COVID-19 were included in the dataset. The repertoires were released in a freely available public database meant as a resource for research on the immune response to SARS-CoV-2. Samples came from the ongoing ImmuneRACE study (first 160 participants) plus 1,254 subjects from 6 global collaborators. A de-identified subject ID, COVID-19 status, age in years and sex were almost always included in the sample metadata. HLA class I and class II types, where available, came from metadata supplied by the sample provider rather than from assay-based typing.

The immunoSEQ Assay, a bias-controlled multiplex PCR, was used to amplify TCRbeta CDR3 regions from genomic DNA. For the original study's pipeline: The number of nucleated cells in each sample was estimated by amplification of reference gene primers within the assay. To quantify the absolute abundance of each unique TCRbeta CDR3 rearrangement, sequence reads were collapsed and filtered. For each sample, productive Simpson clonality was calculated as the square root of Simpson's diversity index across productive rearrangements. Imported from immuneACCESS, the table was reduced by TCRdb to in-frame sequences with V and J called. These copies leave out some clones; in studies compared against another copy, an unresolved V gene accounts for under half, and the cause of the remainder is not known. D and trimming were read from the DNA, whereas the V and J calls and clone size are those reported in that table. The sample profile shows roughly 95,000 clones; around nine tenths of them were found once. The ten most abundant clones make up 3% to 4% of the sample.

The germline V gene gives CDR1 as WSHSY and CDR2 as SAAADI. The CDR3 sequence holds 15 residues, the cysteine and phenylalanine included. Here the CDR3 DNA is all that survives: 45 bases in frame from base 1. Germline trimming: 8 bases from V, 6 bases from J; junction bases outside gene matches: 10. Whole blood was collected in K2EDTA tubes by collaborating institutions according to the institutions' own protocols. For TCRbeta analysis, collaborators shipped samples as frozen whole blood, isolated PBMCs, or DNA extracted from either of those sample types. Details on this clone: The antigen it binds to is not known. Base qualities are not provided; no much larger clone lies one nucleotide away.

What the authors observed across the whole study: The quantity of clinical and demographic metadata differed by source and by participant and was supplied without curation.

Sequencing was performed on peripheral blood. The chain is encoded by TRBV10-2 joined to TRBJ2-3; 11 bases in the junction line up with TRBD2. The receptor was derived from a woman in her fifties or sixties in a cohort sampled during active COVID-19. The CDR3 region: CASADTSGSWDTQYF. Here is the DNA: TGCGCCAGCGCCGATACTAGCGGGAGTTGGGATACGCAGTATTTT.